This entry lists 28 T cell receptor beta chains sequenced from one sample in a study of Graves' ophthalmopathy and Graves' hyperthyroidism (dated by TCRdb to the late 2010s). The sample was run on an Illumina HiSeq 2000. TCR beta CDR3 regions were amplified from RNA transcripts for repertoire sequencing. HTBI primers and the Qiagen OneStep RT-PCR kit were used in a first-round RT-PCR, which was followed by a second-round multiplex PCR, size selection and purification. TCRdb took the public reads, trimmed them with fastp at Q25, ran MiXCR for clone calling and kept in-frame beta chains. Each record represents a unique CDR3 protein, reported with the most common genes and DNA among its rows. The sample table shows roughly 500,000 distinct CDR3 sequences, and 13% to 15% are seen once. Of the sample, more than 8.5% falls within the top ten clones. Sequencing used blood. The source is a woman aged 30 to 39 with Graves' ophthalmopathy. Donor details come from another sample of the same person, matched by shared clones.

The chain joins TRBV19 to TRBJ2-2, with a tentative D call TRBD1 (6 bases). The CDR3 contains 19 residues. Germline V gives CDR1 LNHDA, CDR2 SQIVND (reference sequence). Trimming took off 3 bases at V and 0 bases at J, with 20 bases between the two ends. CDR3 in amino acids: CASSMIGGSAGANTGELFF. The CDR3, as DNA: TGTGCCAGTAGTATGATTGGCGGTAGTGCAGGGGCGAACACCGGGGAGCTGTTTTTT.

This clonotype was observed at least ten times. The chain is built from TRBV20-1 and TRBJ2-7; D remains unclear. The germline V gene encodes CDR1 DFQATT and CDR2 SNEGSKA (reference sequence). The V and J ends lost 2 bases and 4 bases respectively, with 12 bases between them. This CDR3 region has 13 residues. This chain's CDR3 is CSARYIGAYEQYF. Here the CDR3 DNA reads TGCAGTGCTAGATACATCGGCGCTTACGAGCAGTACTTC.

V is TRBV20-1 and J is TRBJ2-1; 14 nucleotides match TRBD2. This CDR3 contains 16 residues. Germline CDR1 is DFQATT and CDR2 is SNEGSKA (reference sequence). Trimming cost V 0 bases and J 6 bases; bases outside gene matches: 4. The CDR3 protein is CSARDKGLAGVNEQFF. The CDR3 coding sequence is TGCAGTGCTAGAGATAAGGGACTAGCGGGAGTCAATGAGCAGTTCTTC.

In its sample, this clonotype was seen many times. This chain connects TRBV20-1 to TRBJ2-5; D not certain. Deletions cut 0 bases from V and 5 bases from J, with 13 bases between. This CDR3 has 14 amino acids. CDR1 is DFQATT and CDR2 is SNEGSKA in the germline V gene (reference sequence). The CDR3 protein is CSAREDWQGETQYF. The CDR3 coding sequence is TGCAGTGCTAGAGAAGACTGGCAAGGGGAGACCCAGTACTTC.

About this clonotype itself: Sequence at one end of the junction differs from germline and may be a read error. The genes are TRBV7-9 and TRBJ1-1; D unclear. This CDR3 is 13 amino acids long. Germline V lookup: CDR1 SEHNR, CDR2 FQNEAQ (reference sequence). Here the CDR3 DNA reads TGTGCCAGCAGCCCAATACGGACGCCTGATGCTTTCTTT. The encoded protein is CASSPIRTPDAFF.

V is TRBV2 and J is TRBJ2-5; perhaps TRBD2 as D (6 bases). The CDR3 has 13 residues. Trimming removed 10 bases at V and 1 base at J, with 13 bases between. CDR1 and CDR2 from the germline V gene are SNHLY and FYNNEI. CDR3 sequence: CATPGTVQETQYF. The DNA for the CDR3 is TGTGCCACCCCAGGGACTGTCCAAGAGACCCAGTACTTC.

This clonotype came up a few times. The V and J genes are TRBV5-1 and TRBJ2-6; D may match TRBD1 or TRBD2 (6 bases each). Germline CDR1 is SGHRS and CDR2 is YFSETQ. Deletions cut 0 bases from V and 4 bases from J, with 11 bases between. The CDR3 extends over 16 amino acids. CDR3 nucleotide sequence: TGCGCCAGCAGCTTGGAAGGGGGGCAAGGGGCCAACGTCCTGACTTTC. It encodes CASSLEGGQGANVLTF.

The sample holds a few counts of this clonotype. The J gene is TRBJ2-3, the V gene TRBV5-1; 14 nucleotides align to TRBD2. V was pared by 3 bases and J by 4 bases, with 4 bases of the junction left unmatched. CDR1 and CDR2 from the germline V gene are SGHRS and YFSETQ. The CDR3 length is 16 residues. The CDR3 spells CASSWGLAGASDTQYF. The CDR3 DNA is TGCGCCAGCAGCTGGGGACTAGCGGGAGCTTCAGATACGCAGTATTTT.

The sample holds many counts of this clonotype. J is TRBJ2-7 and V is TRBV24-1, with 10 nucleotides matching TRBD2. J lost 0 bases, V lost 8 bases, and 6 bases had no gene match. The CDR3 sequence is 15 residues long. Germline CDR1 KGHDR, CDR2 SFDVKD. The CDR3 sequence is CATTKGLAISYEQYF. In nucleotides, the CDR3 is TGTGCCACCACTAAGGGACTAGCGATCTCCTACGAGCAGTACTTC.

This clonotype was recorded many times. CDR3 sequence: CASSFMGRMNTEAFF. CDR3 bases: TGTGCCAGCAGTTTCATGGGGAGGATGAACACTGAAGCTTTCTTT. The chain is built from TRBV12-3 or TRBV12-4 and TRBJ1-1; no clear D gene. The CDR3 loop spans 15 amino acids. Trimming removed 3 bases at V and 0 bases at J, with 11 bases between.

This clonotype was counted ten times or more. One junction end disagrees with the germline gene, perhaps due to a read error. The chain employs TRBV6-5 and TRBJ1-1, with D maybe TRBD1 (6 bases). Germline assignment: CDR1 MNHEY and CDR2 SVGAGI. This CDR3 contains 13 residues. CDR3 in amino acids: CASSFKNRAEAFF. The CDR3 DNA reads TGTGCCAGCAGTTTCAAGAACAGGGCTGAGGCTTTCTTT.

The rearrangement joins TRBV6-1 to TRBJ1-1; a possible D gene is TRBD1 (6 bases). The V end lost 8 bases, the J end lost 6 bases, and 19 bases lay between the germline ends. From germline, CDR1 is MNHNS and CDR2 SASEGT. CDR3 length: 14 amino acids. The CDR3 sequence is CASPPVGRGAEAFF. CDR3 nucleotide sequence: TGTGCCAGCCCTCCGGTGGGCAGGGGAGCTGAAGCTTTCTTT.

This clonotype has a count of ten or more. The chain uses TRBV12-3 or TRBV12-4 and TRBJ1-1, with a tentative D call TRBD1 (5 bases). V was clipped by 5 bases and J by 0 bases, with 25 bases between them. The CDR3 totals 19 residues. CDR3 nucleotide sequence: TGTGCCAGCAGTCCTAGCGGGACGGTAGATCTGTTCATGAACACTGAAGCTTTCTTT. Translating it yields CASSPSGTVDLFMNTEAFF.

This clonotype was counted ten times or more. The J gene is TRBJ1-1, the V gene TRBV10-3, with D unclear. The V end was cut by 3 bases, the J end by 3 bases, with 8 bases between. This CDR3 comprises 13 residues. Germline CDR1 is ENHRY and CDR2 is SYGVKD. Here the CDR3 reads CAISEQQYTEAFF. The CDR3 nucleotides read TGTGCCATCAGTGAACAACAGTACACTGAAGCTTTCTTT.

This clonotype has ten or more counts. The rearrangement links TRBV11-2 to TRBJ2-2; TRBD1 agrees at 8 bases. The CDR3 extends over 16 amino acids. CDR1 SGHAT and CDR2 FQNNGV come from the germline V gene. V dropped 5 bases and J dropped 3; count of bases not matched to a gene: 8. CDR3 in amino acids: CASSERRDRHTGELFF. The CDR3 nucleotides are TGTGCCAGCAGCGAACGCCGGGACAGGCACACCGGGGAGCTGTTTTTT.

This clonotype has at least ten counts. V and J are TRBV2 and TRBJ2-7; D is ambiguous. In germline, CDR1 is SNHLY, CDR2 FYNNEI. Trimming removed 4 bases at V and 3 bases at J, with 13 bases between. CDR3 length: 14 amino acids. In DNA, the CDR3 is TGTGCCAGCAGTGCTAATAGGGAAGGCTACGAGCAGTACTTC. It specifies CASSANREGYEQYF.

This clonotype was counted ten times or more. The chain has TRBV7-9 and TRBJ1-1; no reliable D call. Trimming shortened V by 1 base and J by 4 bases, and 7 bases separated the two germline ends. The CDR3 consists of 13 residues. CDR1 is SEHNR and CDR2 is FQNEAQ in the germline V gene (reference sequence). CDR3 nucleotide sequence: TGTGCCAGCAGCTTAGGGTACGCCACTGAAGCTTTCTTT. Translated, it gives CASSLGYATEAFF.

This clonotype was observed at least ten times. The J gene is TRBJ2-3, the V gene TRBV15; tentatively, D is TRBD1 (5 bases). The CDR3 extends over 15 amino acids. Trimming shortened V by 1 base and J by 2 bases, and 10 bases separated the two germline ends. Germline V gene sequence: CDR1 LNHNV, CDR2 YYDKDF (reference sequence). The chain's CDR3 is CATSRVGAATDTQYF. The CDR3, as DNA: TGTGCCACCAGCAGAGTAGGGGCCGCCACAGATACGCAGTATTTT.

This clonotype showed up many times. The rearrangement uses TRBV20-1 and TRBJ2-5; D gene uncertain. The CDR3 covers 14 residues. From germline, CDR1 is DFQATT and CDR2 SNEGSKA (reference sequence). V was clipped by 6 bases and J by 2 bases, with 16 bases between them. Here the CDR3 reads CSATKRVRQETQYF. The CDR3 region has the DNA TGCAGTGCCACTAAACGGGTACGGCAAGAGACCCAGTACTTC.

This clonotype turned up a few times. The gene calls are TRBV6-2 or TRBV6-3 and TRBJ2-4; TRBD2 aligns across 8 bases. V trimming: 6 bases; J trimming: 0 bases; junction bases outside the gene matches: 19. The CDR3 totals 20 residues. Germline V gene data show CDR1 as MNHEY and CDR2 as SVGEGT. CDR3 protein: CASSPGLVPEMYLAKNIQYF. The DNA of the CDR3 is TGTGCCAGCAGCCCGGGACTAGTCCCCGAAATGTACCTAGCCAAAAACATTCAGTACTTC.

V gene TRBV11-3 combines with J gene TRBJ1-1; a weak D match, TRBD1 (5 bases). The length of the CDR3 is 20 residues. The germline V gene encodes CDR1 SGHNT and CDR2 YENEEA. Trimming removed 1 base at V and 4 bases at J, with 28 bases between. Written as DNA, the CDR3 is TGTGCCAGCAGCTTAGGTGGTTTTTACCGGGACCCACCCGGGGGCACTGAAGCTTTCTTT. Translation gives CASSLGGFYRDPPGGTEAFF.

This clonotype has ten or more counts. V usage is TRBV25-1 and J usage is TRBJ1-4, with a weak D call TRBD1 (5 bases). This CDR3 has 11 residues. The germline V gene has CDR1 MGHDK and CDR2 SYGVNS. Trimming removed 4 bases at V and 14 bases at J, with 11 bases between. CDR3 in amino acids: CASSVRDFLFF. The CDR3 DNA reads as TGTGCCAGCAGTGTCCGGGACTTTCTGTTTTTT.

This clonotype was seen just once. The J gene is TRBJ1-2, the V gene TRBV7-9; D uncertain. The V end was cut by 0 bases, the J end by 0 bases, with 8 bases between. This CDR3 has 15 residues. Germline V gene sequence: CDR1 SEHNR, CDR2 FQNEAQ (reference sequence). The CDR3 bases are TGTGCCAGCAGCTTAGCGACGGCGGCTAACTATGGCTACACCTTC. Its translation: CASSLATAANYGYTF.

The rearrangement uses TRBV6-1 and TRBJ1-2; maybe TRBD1 (6 bases). This CDR3 spans 14 amino acids. CDR1 and CDR2 (germline): MNHNS, SASEGT. V was clipped by 9 bases and J by 6 bases, with 20 bases between them. The CDR3 loop is CASSSLINRDGYTF. CDR3 bases: TGTGCCAGTTCTTCACTGATAAACAGGGATGGCTACACCTTC.

This clonotype has at least ten counts. V and J are TRBV30 and TRBJ1-2, with a weak D call TRBD1 (6 bases). There are 11 residues in the CDR3. Germline V gene sequence: CDR1 GTSNPN, CDR2 SVGIG (reference sequence). The germline V and J ends were trimmed by 7 bases and 12 bases, with 18 bases remaining between them. The CDR3 nucleotides are TGTGCCTACCTAAGAGGGGGTATGGACACCTTC. This gives the protein CAYLRGGMDTF.

In the case of this clonotype: No conserved phenylalanine or tryptophan is present at the end of the CDR3, so a read error is the likely explanation. Because the CDR3's place on the DNA is in doubt, the DNA is left out and the CDR3 is given as listed by TCRdb. The chain carries TRBV6-1 and TRBJ1-1; the table calls TRBD1, which could not be checked here. The CDR3 extends over 13 residues, inclusive of both ends. Germline V gene data show CDR1 as MNHNS and CDR2 as SASEGT. The CDR3 region is CASIRTGWIEALV.

There are many counts of this clonotype. The CDR3 coding sequence is TGTGCCAGCAGCAAACTCCCCTTCCGGGACAGGGAATCTCCCCTCCACTTT. It yields the protein CASSKLPFRDRESPLHF. The chain employs TRBV7-9 and TRBJ1-6; 9 bases fit TRBD1. V shed 5 bases and J 13 bases; nucleotides not matched to a gene: 18. Per the germline V gene, CDR1 is SEHNR and CDR2 is FQNEAQ (reference sequence). The CDR3 is 17 residues long.

The V call is TRBV11-2, the J call TRBJ2-5; 7 bases agree with TRBD2. The germline V gene encodes CDR1 SGHAT and CDR2 FQNNGV. The CDR3 sequence is 15 residues long. The ends lost 5 bases at V and 5 bases at J; junction bases unmatched: 11. The CDR3 here is CASSRWTGEGETQYF. For the CDR3, the DNA is TGTGCCAGCAGCCGTTGGACTGGGGAGGGGGAGACCCAGTACTTC. The variable domain in full, with the rest retrieved from reference TRBV11-2 and TRBJ2-5, is EAGVAQSPRYKIIEKRQSVAFWCNPISGHATLYWYQQILGQGPKLLIQFQNNGVVDDSQLPKDRFSAERLKGVDSTLKIQPAKLEDSAVYLCASSRWTGEGETQYFGPGTRLLVL.